The clone carrying this T cell receptor (beta chain) was counted between two and nine times. What it recognizes is unknown. This CDR3 is 15 amino acids long. Germline CDR1 reads MNHEY; CDR2 reads SVGEGT. The V end lost 6 bases, the J end lost 0 bases, and 14 bases lay between the germline ends. TCRdb itself ran the reads through MiXCR, one entry per CDR3 protein. The sample lists roughly 730,000 distinct CDR3 sequences; approximately 33% were seen once. The data derive from a study of T cell repertoires in cytomegalovirus infection. On the study more broadly: Newly reported HLA-C-restricted and thoroughly characterized HLA-B-restricted CMV epitopes were employed.

This TCR was sampled from a human donor in good health (CMV status not recorded). Some clones in this sample may be carry-over from other donors' samples. The input for sequencing was cultured PBMCs, taken from culture after CMV antigen stimulation. The rearrangement uses TRBV6-2 or TRBV6-3 and TRBJ2-5; tentative D call: TRBD2 (6 bases). Here the CDR3 DNA reads TGTGCCAGCAGCCCGCTCCGGGACTACCAAGAGACCCAGTACTTC. Amino acids: CASSPLRDYQETQYF.